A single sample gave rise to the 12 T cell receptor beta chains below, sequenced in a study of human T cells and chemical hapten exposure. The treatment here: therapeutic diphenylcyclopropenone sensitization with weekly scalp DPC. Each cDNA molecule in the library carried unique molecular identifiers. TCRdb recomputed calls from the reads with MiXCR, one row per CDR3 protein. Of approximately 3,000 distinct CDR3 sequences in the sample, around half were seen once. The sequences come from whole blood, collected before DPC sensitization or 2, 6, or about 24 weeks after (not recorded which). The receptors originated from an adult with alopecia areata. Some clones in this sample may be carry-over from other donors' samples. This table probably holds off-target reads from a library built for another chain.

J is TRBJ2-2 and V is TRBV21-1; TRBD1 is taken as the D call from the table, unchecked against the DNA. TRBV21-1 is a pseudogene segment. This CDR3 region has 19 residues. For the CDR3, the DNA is TGTGCCAGCAGCAAAGGAGATGGGACAGGGGGTGCGAACACCGGGGAGCTGTTTTTT. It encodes CASSKGDGTGGANTGELFF.

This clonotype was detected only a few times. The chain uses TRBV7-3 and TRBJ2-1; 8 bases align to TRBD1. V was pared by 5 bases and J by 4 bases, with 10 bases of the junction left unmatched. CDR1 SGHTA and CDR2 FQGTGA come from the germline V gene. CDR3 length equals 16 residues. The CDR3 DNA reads TGTGCCAGCAGCCGAGGCCAGGGGGCGCAATACAATGAGCAGTTCTTC. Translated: CASSRGQGAQYNEQFF.

The CDR3 coding sequence is TGTGCCAGCAGCCAGGGACAGGGTAATGAAAAACTGTTTTTT. This translates into CASSQGQGNEKLFF. This chain uses TRBV7-6 with TRBJ1-4; 9 nucleotides line up with TRBD1. The CDR3 is made up of 14 amino acids. J was trimmed by 4 bases and V by 5 bases; bases with no gene match: 2. The germline CDR1 and CDR2 sequences are SGHVS and FNYEAQ.

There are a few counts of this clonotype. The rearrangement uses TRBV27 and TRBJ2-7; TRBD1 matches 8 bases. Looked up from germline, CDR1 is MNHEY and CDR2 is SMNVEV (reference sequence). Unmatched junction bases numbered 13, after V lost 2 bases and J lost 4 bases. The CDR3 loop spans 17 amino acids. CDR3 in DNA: TGTGCCAGCAGTTTACATTATAGGGGACAGGAGTCTTACGAGCAGTACTTC. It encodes CASSLHYRGQESYEQYF.

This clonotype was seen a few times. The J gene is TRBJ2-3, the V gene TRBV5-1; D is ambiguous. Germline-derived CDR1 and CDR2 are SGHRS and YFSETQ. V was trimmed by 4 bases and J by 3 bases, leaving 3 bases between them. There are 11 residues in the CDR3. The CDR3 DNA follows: TGCGCCAGCAGCCAGACAGATACGCAGTATTTT. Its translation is CASSQTDTQYF.

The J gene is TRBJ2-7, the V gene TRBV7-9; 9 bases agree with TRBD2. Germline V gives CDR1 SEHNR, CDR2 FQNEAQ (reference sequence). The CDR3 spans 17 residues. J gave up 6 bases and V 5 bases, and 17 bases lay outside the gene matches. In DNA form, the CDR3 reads TGTGCCAGCAGCCCCCACCCTCTAGCGGGGATCTTAGGCGAGCAGTACTTC. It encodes CASSPHPLAGILGEQYF.

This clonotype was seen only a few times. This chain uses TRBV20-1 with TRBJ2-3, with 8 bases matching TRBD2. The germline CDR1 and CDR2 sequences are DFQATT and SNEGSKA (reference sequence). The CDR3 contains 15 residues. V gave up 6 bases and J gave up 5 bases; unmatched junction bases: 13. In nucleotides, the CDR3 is TGCAGTGCCACCCGGACGGGGGGGGTAGGAGATACGCAGTATTTT. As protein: CSATRTGGVGDTQYF.

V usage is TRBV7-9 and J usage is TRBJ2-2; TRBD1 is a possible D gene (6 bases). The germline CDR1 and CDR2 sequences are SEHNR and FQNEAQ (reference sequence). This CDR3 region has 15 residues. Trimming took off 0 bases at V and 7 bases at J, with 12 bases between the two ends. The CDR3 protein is CASSLANRAGGELFF. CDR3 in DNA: TGTGCCAGCAGCTTAGCCAACAGGGCCGGCGGGGAGCTGTTTTTT.

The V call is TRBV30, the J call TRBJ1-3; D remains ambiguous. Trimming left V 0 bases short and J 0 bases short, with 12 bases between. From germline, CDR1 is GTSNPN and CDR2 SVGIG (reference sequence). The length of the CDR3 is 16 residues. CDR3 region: CAWSVIEAVSGNTIYF. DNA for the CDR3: TGTGCCTGGAGTGTTATAGAGGCCGTCTCTGGAAACACCATATATTTT.

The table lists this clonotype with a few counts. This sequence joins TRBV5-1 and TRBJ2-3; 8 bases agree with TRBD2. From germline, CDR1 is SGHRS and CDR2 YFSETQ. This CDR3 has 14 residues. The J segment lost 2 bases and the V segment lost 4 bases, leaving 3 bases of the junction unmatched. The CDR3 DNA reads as TGCGCCAGCAGCGAGGGACTAGTCACAGATACGCAGTATTTT. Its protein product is CASSEGLVTDTQYF.

This CDR3 reads CASSLEDTQYF. For the CDR3, the DNA is TGCGCCAGCAGCTTAGAAGATACGCAGTATTTT. The V call is TRBV5-1, the J call TRBJ2-3; D is ambiguous. The CDR3 covers 11 residues. Trimming took 2 bases from V and 5 from J, leaving 3 bases between them. From germline, CDR1 is SGHRS and CDR2 YFSETQ.

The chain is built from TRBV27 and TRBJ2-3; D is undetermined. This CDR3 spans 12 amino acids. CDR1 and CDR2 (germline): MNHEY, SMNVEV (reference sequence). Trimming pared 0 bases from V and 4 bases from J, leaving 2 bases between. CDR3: CASSLSPDTQYF. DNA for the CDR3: TGTGCCAGCAGTTTATCCCCAGATACGCAGTATTTT.